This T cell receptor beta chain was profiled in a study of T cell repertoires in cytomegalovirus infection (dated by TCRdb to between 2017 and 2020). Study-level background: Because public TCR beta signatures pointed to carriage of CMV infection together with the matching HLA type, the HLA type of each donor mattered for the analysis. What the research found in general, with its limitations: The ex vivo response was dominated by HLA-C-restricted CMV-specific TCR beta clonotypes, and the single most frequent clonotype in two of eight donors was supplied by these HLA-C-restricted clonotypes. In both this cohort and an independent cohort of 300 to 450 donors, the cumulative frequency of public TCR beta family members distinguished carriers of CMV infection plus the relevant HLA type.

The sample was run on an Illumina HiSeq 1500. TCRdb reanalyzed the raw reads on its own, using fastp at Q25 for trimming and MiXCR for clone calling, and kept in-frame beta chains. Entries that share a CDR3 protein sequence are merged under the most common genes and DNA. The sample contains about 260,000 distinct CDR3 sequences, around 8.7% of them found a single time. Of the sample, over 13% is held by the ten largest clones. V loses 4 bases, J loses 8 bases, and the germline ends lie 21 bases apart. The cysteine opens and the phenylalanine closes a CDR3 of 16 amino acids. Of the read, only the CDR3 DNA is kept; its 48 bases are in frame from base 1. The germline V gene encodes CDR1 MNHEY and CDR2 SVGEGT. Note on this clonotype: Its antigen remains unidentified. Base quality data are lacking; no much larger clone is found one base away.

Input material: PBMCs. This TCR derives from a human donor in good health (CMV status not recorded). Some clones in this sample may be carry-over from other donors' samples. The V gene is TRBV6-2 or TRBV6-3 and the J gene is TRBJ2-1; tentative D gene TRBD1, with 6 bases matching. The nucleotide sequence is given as TGTGCCAGCAGTTCCCCACGACAGGCAAGTTACCATGAGCAGTTCTTC. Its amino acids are CASSSPRQASYHEQFF.